These 11 T cell receptor beta chains came from one sample sequenced in a study of cytomegalovirus exposure and HLA in healthy donors. With 60 Vbeta and 13 Jbeta primers, the PCR was carried out. Sequenced by immunoSEQ multiplex PCR; TCRdb stores in-frame clones only, minus some. The sample carries 250,000 to 350,000 clones, roughly 90% recorded once. The sequenced sample consisted of PBMCs. These receptors were collected from a man aged 35 to 55 in good health and CMV-seropositive.

Concerning this clone itself: One end of the junction is discordant with germline, which a read error may explain. Different DNA sequences within this sample yield the same CDR3. The chain joins TRBV7-8 to TRBJ1-1; possible D gene TRBD1, 6 bases. The CDR3 has 16 residues. In germline, CDR1 is SGHVS, CDR2 FQNEAQ. For the CDR3, the DNA is TGTGCCAGCAGCTTAGGCGGGGGGGCCCCGAACACTGAAGCTTTTTTT. Encoded protein: CASSLGGGAPNTEAFF.

This chain uses TRBV19 with TRBJ2-1; 7 bases line up with TRBD1. V shed 1 base, J shed 5 bases, and the junction held 14 bases outside the gene matches. CDR1 is LNHDA, CDR2 SQIVND, per germline (reference sequence). The CDR3 has 18 amino acids. The CDR3 protein is CASSIGAYLDRVNNEQFF. The CDR3 coding sequence is TGTGCCAGTAGTATAGGGGCCTACCTTGACAGGGTCAACAATGAGCAGTTCTTC.

This rearrangement joins TRBV6-1 to TRBJ2-7, with a possible D match to TRBD1 (6 bases). The germline V gene encodes CDR1 MNHNS and CDR2 SASEGT. The CDR3 is 15 residues long. V lost 6 bases, J lost 0 bases, and 15 bases lay in between. CDR3 residues: CASRSGHSTSYEQYF. The CDR3 DNA is TGTGCCAGCAGATCGGGACACTCGACCTCCTACGAGCAGTACTTC.

Only a few counts were recorded for this clone. The chain couples TRBV2 to TRBJ2-4, with 11 bases aligning to TRBD2. CDR1 is SNHLY, CDR2 FYNNEI, per germline. This CDR3 region has 13 residues. Unmatched junction bases numbered 4, after V lost 10 bases and J lost 5 bases. The DNA for the CDR3 is TGTGCCACGCTGGGACTAGCGGAAAACATTCAGTACTTC. This codes for CATLGLAENIQYF. Filled out from reference TRBV2 and TRBJ2-4, the complete variable domain reads EPEVTQTPSHQVTQMGQEVILRCVPISNHLYFYWYRQILGQKVEFLVSFYNNEISEKSEIFDDQFSVERPDGSNFTLKIRSTKLEDSAMYFCATLGLAENIQYFGAGTRLSVL.

The rearrangement uses TRBV7-3 and TRBJ2-1, with 9 bases identical to TRBD2. Germline V CDR1 and CDR2: SGHTA, FQGTGA. The CDR3 contains 15 residues. V dropped 2 bases and J dropped 3; count of bases not matched to a gene: 2. The CDR3 nucleotides are TGTGCCAGCAGCTTACTAGCGGGGAGCTACAATGAGCAGTTCTTC. Translated, it gives CASSLLAGSYNEQFF.

V usage is TRBV6-4 and J usage is TRBJ2-5, with 9 nucleotides matching TRBD1. Germline assignment: CDR1 MRHNA and CDR2 SNTAGT. This CDR3 is built from 15 residues. V dropped 6 bases and J dropped 3; count of bases not matched to a gene: 8. CDR3 in DNA: TGTGCCAGCAGCAAGACCGGGACAGGGAAAGAGACCCAGTACTTC. Amino acids: CASSKTGTGKETQYF.

The chain links TRBV19 to TRBJ2-1; 8 nucleotides agree with TRBD2. The V and J ends lost 5 bases and 8 bases, in that order; junction bases with no gene match: 11. The CDR3 runs to 15 residues. Looked up from germline, CDR1 is LNHDA and CDR2 is SQIVND (reference sequence). DNA for the CDR3: TGTGCCAGTAGTCGACCGGGACTAGAAGGCGATGAGCAGTTCTTC. Protein: CASSRPGLEGDEQFF.

The chain has TRBV14 and TRBJ1-1; the D gene is possibly TRBD1 (5 bases). V was clipped by 4 bases and J by 13 bases, with 19 bases between them. Germline CDR1 is SGHDN and CDR2 is FVKESK. This CDR3 contains 13 residues. This CDR3 is CASSLEQTAKVFF. The CDR3 region has the DNA TGTGCCAGCAGCCTAGAGCAGACAGCAAAGGTTTTCTTT.

The genes are TRBV9 and TRBJ2-7; 7 bases are shared with TRBD1. The CDR3 loop spans 14 amino acids. Germline lookup yields CDR1 SGDLS and CDR2 YYNGEE. Losses at the gene ends were 4 bases for V and 0 bases for J; bases not matched to a gene: 4. The DNA for the CDR3 is TGTGCCAGCAGCCGACAGGGAAGCTCCTACGAGCAGTACTTC. Protein product: CASSRQGSSYEQYF. The entire variable domain, with the rest obtained from reference TRBV9 and TRBJ2-7, is as follows: DSGVTQTPKHLITATGQRVTLRCSPRSGDLSVYWYQQSLDQGLQFLIQYYNGEERAKGNILERFSAQQFPDLHSELNLSSLELGDSALYFCASSRQGSSYEQYFGPGTRLTVT.

Here the CDR3 reads CASKSSSSGSGETQYF. CDR3 nucleotides: TGTGCCAGCAAATCCTCATCCAGCGGGAGTGGAGAGACCCAGTACTTC. The rearrangement joins TRBV28 to TRBJ2-5; the match to TRBD2 covers 8 bases. In germline, CDR1 is MDHEN, CDR2 SYDVKM. The CDR3 spans 16 residues. V shed 7 bases and J 4 bases; nucleotides not matched to a gene: 14.

This clone appeared a single time. The chain is built from TRBV4-3 and TRBJ2-1; unclear D gene. CDR3 size: 15 residues. Looked up from germline, CDR1 is LGHNA and CDR2 is YSLEER. The ends were cut back, 0 bases at V and 0 bases at J, with 6 bases in the middle. CDR3 DNA: TGCGCCAGCAGCCAAGAACCAGGCTCCTACAATGAGCAGTTCTTC. Translation: CASSQEPGSYNEQFF.